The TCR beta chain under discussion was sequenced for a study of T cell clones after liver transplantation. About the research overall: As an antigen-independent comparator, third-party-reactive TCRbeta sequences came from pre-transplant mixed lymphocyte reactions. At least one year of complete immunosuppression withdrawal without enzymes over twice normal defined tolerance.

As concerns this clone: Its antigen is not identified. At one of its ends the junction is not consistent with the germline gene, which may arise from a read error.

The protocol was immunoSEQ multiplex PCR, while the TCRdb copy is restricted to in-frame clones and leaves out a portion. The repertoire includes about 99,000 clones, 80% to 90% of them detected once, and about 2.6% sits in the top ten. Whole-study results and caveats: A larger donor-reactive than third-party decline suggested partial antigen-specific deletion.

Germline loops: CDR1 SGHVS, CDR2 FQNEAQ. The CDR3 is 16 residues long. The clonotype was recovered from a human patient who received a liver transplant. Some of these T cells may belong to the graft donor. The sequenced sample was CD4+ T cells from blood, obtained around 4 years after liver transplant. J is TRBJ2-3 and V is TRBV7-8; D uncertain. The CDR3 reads CASSLGVDLSKDTQYF. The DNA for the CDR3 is TGTGCCAGCAGCTTAGGCGTCGATTTAAGCAAAGATACGCAGTATTTT. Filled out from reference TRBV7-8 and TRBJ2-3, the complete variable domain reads GAGVSQSPRYKVAKRGQDVALRCDPISGHVSLFWYQQALGQGPEFLTYFQNEAQLDKSGLPSDRFFAERPEGSVSTLKIQRTQQEDSAVYLCASSLGVDLSKDTQYFGPGTRLTVL.